This TCR beta chain originates from a study of blood T cell repertoires in COVID-19. The protocol was immunoSEQ multiplex PCR, while the TCRdb copy is restricted to in-frame clones and leaves out a portion. Counted here are some 20,000 clones, 85% to 90% occurring once; the ten biggest clones make up 3% to 4%. The receptor was derived from a man aged 45-65 years with active COVID-19. Sequenced sample: peripheral blood.

The CDR3 loop reads CASSLSGVSYNEQFF. CDR3 DNA sequence: TGTGCCAGCAGCCTCAGCGGGGTATCCTACAATGAGCAGTTCTTC. The J gene is TRBJ2-1, the V gene TRBV6-2 or TRBV6-3; 7 bases agree with TRBD2. Losses at the gene ends were 6 bases for V and 1 base for J; bases not matched to a gene: 6. Germline loops: CDR1 MNHEY, CDR2 SVGEGT. The CDR3 has 15 amino acids.